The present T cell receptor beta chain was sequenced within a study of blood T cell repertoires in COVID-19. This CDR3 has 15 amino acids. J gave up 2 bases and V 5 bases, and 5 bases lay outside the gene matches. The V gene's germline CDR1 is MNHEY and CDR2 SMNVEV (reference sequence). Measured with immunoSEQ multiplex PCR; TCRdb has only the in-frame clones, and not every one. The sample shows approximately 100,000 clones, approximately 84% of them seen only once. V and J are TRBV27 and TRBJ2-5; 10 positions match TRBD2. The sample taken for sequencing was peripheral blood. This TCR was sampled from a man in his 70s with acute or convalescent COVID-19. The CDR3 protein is CASSPWTSGQETQYF. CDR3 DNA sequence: TGTGCCAGCAGTCCGTGGACTAGCGGACAAGAGACCCAGTACTTC.